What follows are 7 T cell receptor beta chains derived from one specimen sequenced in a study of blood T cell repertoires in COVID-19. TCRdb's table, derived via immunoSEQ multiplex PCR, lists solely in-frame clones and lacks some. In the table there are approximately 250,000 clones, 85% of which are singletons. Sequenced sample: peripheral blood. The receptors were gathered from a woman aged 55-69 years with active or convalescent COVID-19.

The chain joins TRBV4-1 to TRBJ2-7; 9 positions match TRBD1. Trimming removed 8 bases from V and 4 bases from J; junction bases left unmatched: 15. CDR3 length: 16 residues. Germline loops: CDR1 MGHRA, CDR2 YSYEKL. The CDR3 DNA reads TGCGCCAGCGCCAAGATCCATGTGACAGGGGGTTACGAGCAGTACTTC. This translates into CASAKIHVTGGYEQYF.

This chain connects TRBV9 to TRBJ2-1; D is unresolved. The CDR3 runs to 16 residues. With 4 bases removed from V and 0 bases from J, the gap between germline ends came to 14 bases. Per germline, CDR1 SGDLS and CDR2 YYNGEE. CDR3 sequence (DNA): TGTGCCAGCAGCCCATTTTCCTCCAGCTCCTACAATGAGCAGTTCTTC. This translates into CASSPFSSSSYNEQFF.

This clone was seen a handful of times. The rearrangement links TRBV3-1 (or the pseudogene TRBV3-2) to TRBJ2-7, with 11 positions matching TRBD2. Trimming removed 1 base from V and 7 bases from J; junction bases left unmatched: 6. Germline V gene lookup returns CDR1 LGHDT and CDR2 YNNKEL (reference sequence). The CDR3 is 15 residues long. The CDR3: CASSQALAGVGEQYF. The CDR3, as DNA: TGTGCCAGCAGCCAAGCACTAGCGGGAGTCGGGGAGCAGTACTTC.

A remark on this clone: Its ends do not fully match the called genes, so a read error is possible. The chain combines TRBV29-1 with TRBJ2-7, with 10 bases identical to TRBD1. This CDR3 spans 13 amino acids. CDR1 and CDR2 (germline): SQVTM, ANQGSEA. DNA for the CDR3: TGCAGCGTTGCGACAGGGGGCTCCCACGAGCAGTACTTC. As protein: CSVATGGSHEQYF.

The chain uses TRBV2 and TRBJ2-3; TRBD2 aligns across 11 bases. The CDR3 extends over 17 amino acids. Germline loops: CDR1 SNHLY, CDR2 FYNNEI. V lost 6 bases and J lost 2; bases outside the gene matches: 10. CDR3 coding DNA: TGTGCCAGCAGCCTTTACTCGGGACTAGCGGTCACAGATACGCAGTATTTT. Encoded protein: CASSLYSGLAVTDTQYF. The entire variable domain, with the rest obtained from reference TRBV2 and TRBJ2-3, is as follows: EPEVTQTPSHQVTQMGQEVILRCVPISNHLYFYWYRQILGQKVEFLVSFYNNEISEKSEIFDDQFSVERPDGSNFTLKIRSTKLEDSAMYFCASSLYSGLAVTDTQYFGPGTRLTVL.

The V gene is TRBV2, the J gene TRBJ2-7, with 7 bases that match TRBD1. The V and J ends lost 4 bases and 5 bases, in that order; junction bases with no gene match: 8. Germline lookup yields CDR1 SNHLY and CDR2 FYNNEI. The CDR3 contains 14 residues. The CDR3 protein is CASSVAGGFDEQYF. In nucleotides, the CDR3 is TGTGCCAGCAGTGTGGCAGGGGGTTTCGACGAGCAGTACTTC.

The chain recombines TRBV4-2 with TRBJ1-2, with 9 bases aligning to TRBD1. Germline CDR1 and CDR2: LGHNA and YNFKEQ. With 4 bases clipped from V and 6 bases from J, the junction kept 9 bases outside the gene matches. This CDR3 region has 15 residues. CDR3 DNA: TGTGCCAGCAGCCGGTTTGGGACAGGGTTGGATGGCTACACCTTC. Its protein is CASSRFGTGLDGYTF.